Presented here are 9 T cell receptor beta chains from one specimen sequenced in a study of identical twins. TCRdb processed the 5' RACE reads anew with MiXCR; each CDR3 protein has one entry. The data show 600,000 to 800,000 distinct CDR3 sequences, with 21% seen just once and 4% to 5.5% held by the top ten. The sample was also linked to a second study, of T cells expressing NK-cell markers.

Material: PBMCs. These receptors came from a woman between 18 and 29 years old in good health.

This clonotype was recorded many times. This chain joins TRBV15 and TRBJ2-1; D is perhaps TRBD2 (6 bases). The ends were cut back, 0 bases at V and 9 bases at J, with 21 bases in the middle. The germline gives CDR1 LNHNV, CDR2 YYDKDF (reference sequence). The CDR3 totals 17 residues. CDR3 in amino acids: CATSRDPHAFRGGEQFF. DNA for the CDR3: TGTGCCACCAGCAGAGATCCCCATGCGTTTCGGGGAGGTGAGCAGTTCTTC.

This clonotype was seen at least ten times. The chain uses TRBV12-3 or TRBV12-4 and TRBJ2-1; 7 bases line up with TRBD2. The length of the CDR3 is 15 residues. Trimming removed 6 bases from V and 0 bases from J; junction bases left unmatched: 5. For the CDR3, the DNA is TGTGCCAGCAGCTCTAGCGGTATCTCCTACAATGAGCAGTTCTTC. Its protein product is CASSSSGISYNEQFF.

The chain combines TRBV12-3 or TRBV12-4 with TRBJ2-7, with 7 bases fitting TRBD1. This CDR3 contains 13 residues. Trimming cost V 9 bases and J 2 bases; bases outside gene matches: 7. In DNA, the CDR3 is TGTGCCAGTCGAGACAGGGCAGCCTACGAGCAGTACTTC. It translates to CASRDRAAYEQYF.

This chain links TRBV3-1 with TRBJ2-7, with D maybe TRBD2 (6 bases). Germline CDR1 is LGHDT and CDR2 is YNNKEL (reference sequence). This CDR3 has 14 residues. With 4 bases removed from V and 4 bases from J, the gap between germline ends came to 14 bases. The CDR3, as DNA: TGTGCCAGCAGCCGCCTTGGAGGGGAGTACGAGCAGTACTTC. Its protein product is CASSRLGGEYEQYF.

The chain carries TRBV4-3 and TRBJ2-4, with D tentatively TRBD1 or TRBD2 (5 bases each). Trimming cost V 0 bases and J 1 base, with 7 bases left between them. The CDR3 contains 15 residues. The germline V gene has CDR1 LGHNA and CDR2 YSLEER. The CDR3 loop is CASSQDWGAKNIQYF. As DNA, the CDR3 is TGCGCCAGCAGCCAAGACTGGGGGGCCAAAAACATTCAGTACTTC.

This chain joins TRBV20-1 and TRBJ2-5; tentative D call: TRBD2 (5 bases). Germline V gene data show CDR1 as DFQATT and CDR2 as SNEGSKA (reference sequence). CDR3 length: 14 residues. Deletions cut 6 bases from V and 5 bases from J, with 19 bases between. The CDR3 nucleotides read TGCAGTGCGGCTAGGGATGGGTCGGGGGAGACCCAGTACTTC. It codes for CSAARDGSGETQYF.

This clonotype has only a few counts. J is TRBJ2-4 and V is TRBV7-9; no clear D gene. The CDR3 runs 17 residues. Per germline, CDR1 SEHNR and CDR2 FQNEAQ (reference sequence). V was clipped by 3 bases and J by 3 bases, with 18 bases between them. The CDR3 sequence is CASSFSPLKDGKNIQYF. The CDR3 DNA reads as TGTGCCAGCAGCTTTTCCCCCTTGAAGGACGGCAAAAACATTCAGTACTTC.

This clonotype has just a few counts. The CDR3 reads CATSDRDSREQYF. DNA for the CDR3: TGTGCCACCAGTGACCGGGACTCTCGGGAGCAGTACTTC. The rearrangement joins TRBV24-1 to TRBJ2-7; D is possibly TRBD2 (6 bases). Looked up from germline, CDR1 is KGHDR and CDR2 is SFDVKD. The CDR3 is 13 amino acids. Trimming pared 4 bases from V and 7 bases from J, leaving 13 bases between.

The chain employs TRBV20-1 and TRBJ2-7, with D tentatively TRBD2 (6 bases). V lost 6 bases to trimming and J lost 2 bases, with 17 bases between them. Germline CDR1 and CDR2: DFQATT and SNEGSKA (reference sequence). The CDR3 covers 14 residues. CDR3 nucleotide sequence: TGCAGTGCGCCAAATCCGGGACTTGCCTACGAGCAGTACTTC. Its translation is CSAPNPGLAYEQYF.